Following are 27 T cell receptor beta chains from one sample sequenced in a study of blood T cell repertoires in COVID-19. The table came from immunoSEQ multiplex PCR; TCRdb's copy has only in-frame clones and leaves some out. The sample shows 250,000 to 400,000 clones, approximately 81% of them seen only once. The sequenced material came from PBMCs or T cells enriched from blood (not recorded which). The receptors here all came from a woman aged 25 to 39 who had been exposed to COVID-19.

The V and J genes are TRBV6-5 and TRBJ2-1; TRBD1 matches at 8 bases. The CDR3 runs to 14 residues. CDR1 and CDR2 from the germline V gene are MNHEY and SVGAGI. V lost 4 bases and J lost 7; bases outside the gene matches: 6. The CDR3 DNA sequence: TGTGCCAGCAGTTCACGCAGGGGGCATAATGAGCAGTTCTTC. It codes for CASSSRRGHNEQFF.

The chain carries TRBV6-5 and TRBJ1-6; TRBD1 matches at 7 bases. The ends lost 8 bases at V and 8 bases at J; junction bases unmatched: 6. This CDR3 spans 13 amino acids. Germline CDR1 reads MNHEY; CDR2 reads SVGAGI. CDR3 bases: TGTGCCAGCTCAGACAGGGACGATTCACCCCTCCACTTT. Translating gives CASSDRDDSPLHF.

The chain is built from TRBV4-1 and TRBJ1-2, with 9 nucleotides matching TRBD1. V lost 0 bases, J lost 7 bases, and 3 bases stayed unmatched. CDR1 MGHRA and CDR2 YSYEKL come from the germline V gene. The CDR3 runs 14 residues. Here the CDR3 reads CASSQDTGGLGYTF. The CDR3 region has the DNA TGCGCCAGCAGCCAAGACACAGGGGGCCTTGGCTACACCTTC.

This clone was seen a few times. The chain carries TRBV9 and TRBJ2-1; TRBD1 agrees at 8 bases. Germline CDR1 is SGDLS and CDR2 is YYNGEE. The CDR3 covers 15 residues. J gave up 12 bases and V 0 bases, and 11 bases lay outside the gene matches. CDR3 in DNA: TGTGCCAGCAGCGTAGAGGCAGGGGGCAGATTTGGGCAGTTCTTC. Translation gives CASSVEAGGRFGQFF. The full variable domain, in which reference TRBV9 and TRBJ2-1 provide the parts outside the CDR3, is DSGVTQTPKHLITATGQRVTLRCSPRSGDLSVYWYQQSLDQGLQFLIQYYNGEERAKGNILERFSAQQFPDLHSELNLSSLELGDSALYFCASSVEAGGRFGQFFGPGTRLTVL.

This rearrangement joins TRBV10-3 to TRBJ2-6; maybe TRBD1 (5 bases). This CDR3 has 18 residues. Deletions cut 2 bases from V and 0 bases from J, with 14 bases between. In germline, CDR1 is ENHRY, CDR2 SYGVKD. CDR3 in amino acids: CAISETNPGFSGANVLTF. The DNA for the CDR3 is TGTGCCATCAGTGAGACCAACCCAGGGTTCTCTGGGGCCAACGTCCTGACTTTC.

This clone has only one observation. The chain joins TRBV19 to TRBJ2-7; TRBD2 aligns across 14 bases. Germline CDR1 is LNHDA and CDR2 is SQIVND (reference sequence). The CDR3 is 14 residues long. Germline trimming cut 6 bases from V and 7 bases from J; bases unmatched to any gene: 5. CDR3 in amino acids: CASRGLAGVGEQYF. In DNA, the CDR3 is TGTGCCAGTAGGGGACTAGCGGGAGTCGGTGAGCAGTACTTC.

The rearrangement joins TRBV28 to TRBJ2-5, with TRBD1 as a possible D gene (6 bases). The germline CDR1 and CDR2 sequences are MDHEN and SYDVKM. V lost 6 bases and J 5 bases, leaving 34 bases between the germline ends. The CDR3 loop spans 20 amino acids. This CDR3 reads CASSLGAVPRQIARGETQYF. The CDR3 bases are TGTGCCAGCAGCCTTGGTGCCGTCCCACGGCAAATAGCGAGGGGGGAGACCCAGTACTTC.

V usage is TRBV2 and J usage is TRBJ1-3; D remains unclear. V was shortened by 4 bases and J by 5 bases, with 12 bases between the two germline ends. The V gene's germline CDR1 is SNHLY and CDR2 FYNNEI. This CDR3 has 14 amino acids. DNA for the CDR3: TGTGCCAGCAGTGTTTACACAGTTCGAAACACCATATATTTT. As protein: CASSVYTVRNTIYF.

The chain carries TRBV27 and TRBJ1-1; D is unresolved. The CDR3 consists of 14 residues. V shed 5 bases and J shed 3 bases, with 13 bases lying between them. The germline V gene has CDR1 MNHEY and CDR2 SMNVEV (reference sequence). CDR3 protein: CASSAGWRDTEAFF. In nucleotides, the CDR3 is TGTGCCAGCAGTGCTGGGTGGCGGGACACTGAAGCTTTCTTT.

The CDR3 DNA reads TGCGCCAGCAGCTCCCGCAGGGGGTTCAGCACTGAAGCTTTCTTT. Amino acid sequence: CASSSRRGFSTEAFF. The rearrangement links TRBV5-1 to TRBJ1-1; 7 bases map to TRBD1. Per the germline V gene, CDR1 is SGHRS and CDR2 is YFSETQ. J was trimmed by 4 bases and V by 3 bases; bases with no gene match: 9. This CDR3 region has 15 residues.

The V and J genes are TRBV28 and TRBJ1-4; 9 bases are shared with TRBD1. V lost 4 bases and J lost 4; bases outside the gene matches: 10. The CDR3 consists of 17 residues. Germline assignment: CDR1 MDHEN and CDR2 SYDVKM. Written as DNA, the CDR3 is TGTGCCAGCAGTTCGCGGACAGGGGAGGGTTTTAATGAAAAACTGTTTTTT. It translates to CASSSRTGEGFNEKLFF.

This sequence joins TRBV5-1 and TRBJ2-1; 15 bases are a match to TRBD2. The V gene end was trimmed by 7 bases and the J gene end by 10 bases; junction bases not matched to a gene: 15. The CDR3 loop spans 17 amino acids. The germline gives CDR1 SGHRS, CDR2 YFSETQ. CDR3 amino acids: CASFQSYGLAGGQEQFF. CDR3 nucleotide sequence: TGCGCCAGCTTTCAATCGTATGGACTAGCGGGGGGGCAGGAGCAGTTCTTC.

The J gene is TRBJ2-7, the V gene TRBV27; 13 nucleotides match TRBD2. V lost 7 bases and J lost 5; bases outside the gene matches: 8. The CDR3 runs to 15 residues. The germline gives CDR1 MNHEY, CDR2 SMNVEV (reference sequence). The DNA of the CDR3 is TGTGCCAGCACCCAAGGACTAGCGGGAGTTGACGAGCAGTACTTC. Translation: CASTQGLAGVDEQYF.

The chain joins TRBV4-1 to TRBJ1-2, with 10 bases lining up with TRBD1. CDR3 size: 15 residues. Germline V lookup: CDR1 MGHRA, CDR2 YSYEKL. Trimming at V came to 3 bases and at J to 1 base, leaving 2 bases not matched to a gene. The CDR3 sequence is CASSHGTGDNYGYTF. Written as DNA, the CDR3 is TGCGCCAGCAGCCACGGGACAGGGGATAACTATGGCTACACCTTC.

The chain carries TRBV19 and TRBJ1-4; TRBD1 agrees at 9 bases. Germline V gene sequence: CDR1 LNHDA, CDR2 SQIVND (reference sequence). The trim removed 5 bases at V and 7 bases at J, leaving 8 bases unmatched. The CDR3 is 15 residues long. CDR3: CASSPLTGGVEKLFF. CDR3 in DNA: TGTGCCAGTAGTCCACTTACAGGGGGCGTTGAAAAACTGTTTTTT.

The J gene is TRBJ1-3, the V gene TRBV7-9; D is unclear. Germline loops: CDR1 SEHNR, CDR2 FQNEAQ (reference sequence). The CDR3 consists of 15 residues. Trimming took 2 bases from V and 2 from J, leaving 10 bases between them. The CDR3 protein is CASSLSSEAGNTIYF. The CDR3, as DNA: TGTGCCAGCAGCTTATCTAGTGAAGCTGGAAACACCATATATTTT.

The chain joins TRBV30 to TRBJ1-1; the D gene is possibly TRBD1 (5 bases). The CDR3 is made up of 13 amino acids. CDR1 is GTSNPN, CDR2 SVGIG, per germline (reference sequence). V lost 1 base and J lost 4, with 10 bases in between. The CDR3 loop reads CAWSEQVTTEAFF. The CDR3 region has the DNA TGTGCCTGGAGTGAACAGGTAACCACTGAAGCTTTCTTT.

The chain is built from TRBV30 and TRBJ2-5; TRBD2 matches at 15 bases. With 0 bases clipped from V and 4 bases from J, the junction kept 9 bases outside the gene matches. Germline CDR1 reads GTSNPN; CDR2 reads SVGIG (reference sequence). This CDR3 contains 18 residues. CDR3 region: CAWSVSRTSGRAGETQYF. DNA of the CDR3: TGTGCCTGGAGTGTATCGAGGACTAGCGGGAGGGCCGGAGAGACCCAGTACTTC. The full variable domain, rest sourced from reference TRBV30 and TRBJ2-5, is SQTIHQWPATLVQPVGSPLSLECTVEGTSNPNLYWYRQAAGRGLQLLFYSVGIGQISSEVPQNLSASRPQDRQFILSSKKLLLSDSGFYLCAWSVSRTSGRAGETQYFGPGTRLLVL.

The gene calls are TRBV5-1 and TRBJ2-5; 11 nucleotides align to TRBD2. The CDR3 is made up of 16 amino acids. Germline CDR1 is SGHRS and CDR2 is YFSETQ. The trim removed 6 bases at V and 5 bases at J, leaving 12 bases unmatched. CDR3 in amino acids: CASTSPLAGGKETQYF. CDR3 coding DNA: TGCGCCAGCACTTCGCCCCTAGCGGGGGGTAAGGAGACCCAGTACTTC.

The genes are TRBV5-1 and TRBJ2-1; 8 nucleotides line up with TRBD1. CDR3 size: 16 residues. Germline lookup yields CDR1 SGHRS and CDR2 YFSETQ. V was clipped by 2 bases and J by 0 bases; unmatched bases: 4. CDR3 amino acids: CASSFRTGSSYNEQFF. CDR3 DNA: TGCGCCAGCAGCTTCCGGACAGGGAGCTCCTACAATGAGCAGTTCTTC. Full variable domain (remainder filled in from reference TRBV5-1 and TRBJ2-1): KAGVTQTPRYLIKTRGQQVTLSCSPISGHRSVSWYQQTPGQGLQFLFEYFSETQRNKGNFPGRFSGRQFSNSRSEMNVSTLELGDSALYLCASSFRTGSSYNEQFFGPGTRLTVL.

The chain links TRBV7-9 to TRBJ2-7, with 11 bases that match TRBD1. The CDR3 covers 14 residues. The V and J ends lost 4 bases and 4 bases, in that order; junction bases with no gene match: 3. Germline CDR1 and CDR2: SEHNR and FQNEAQ (reference sequence). The CDR3 DNA reads TGTGCCAGCAGCTCCGGGACAGGGGGATACGAGCAGTACTTC. This encodes CASSSGTGGYEQYF.

This clone was recorded a few times. The chain has TRBV18 and TRBJ1-1; D uncertain. Germline lookup yields CDR1 KGHSH and CDR2 LQKENI. There are 16 residues in the CDR3. Trimming took 2 bases from V and 1 from J, leaving 14 bases between them. The CDR3 region is CASSPDHGGPNTEAFF. CDR3 coding DNA: TGTGCCAGCTCACCAGATCACGGCGGGCCGAACACTGAAGCTTTCTTT. Together with reference TRBV18 and TRBJ1-1, the CDR3 gives the full variable domain: NAGVMQNPRHLVRRRGQEARLRCSPMKGHSHVYWYRQLPEEGLKFMVYLQKENIIDESGMPKERFSAEFPKEGPSILRIQQVVRGDSAAYFCASSPDHGGPNTEAFFGQGTRLTVV.

This clone was recorded once. The chain combines TRBV28 with TRBJ1-3; D ambiguous. V was trimmed by 5 bases and J by 2 bases, leaving 7 bases between them. Germline loops: CDR1 MDHEN, CDR2 SYDVKM. This CDR3 contains 13 residues. The chain's CDR3 is CASSESAGNTIYF. CDR3 DNA: TGTGCCAGCAGTGAGAGTGCTGGAAACACCATATATTTT.

This clone has just one count. The chain employs TRBV5-1 and TRBJ1-3, with D perhaps TRBD1 (5 bases). Germline CDR1 and CDR2: SGHRS and YFSETQ. This CDR3 comprises 17 residues. Trimming pared 4 bases from V and 7 bases from J, leaving 24 bases between. DNA for the CDR3: TGCGCCAGCAGCCAGGGCAGGGCATTCGCGGCGAGGAACACCATATATTTT. Amino acid sequence: CASSQGRAFAARNTIYF.

The chain couples TRBV7-3 to TRBJ2-1, with D hard to call. The CDR3 has 13 amino acids. The germline gives CDR1 SGHTA, CDR2 FQGTGA. Trimming pared 3 bases from V and 6 bases from J, leaving 9 bases between. In DNA form, the CDR3 reads TGTGCCAGCAGCTTTAATGTCGGCAATGAGCAGTTCTTC. Translation: CASSFNVGNEQFF.

As DNA, the CDR3 is TGTGCCAGCTCACCTATTGAGCTGAGCAACGAGCAGTACTTC. Protein: CASSPIELSNEQYF. J is TRBJ2-7 and V is TRBV18; D uncertain. Germline values: CDR1 KGHSH, CDR2 LQKENI. CDR3 length equals 14 residues. Trimming left V 3 bases short and J 5 bases short, with 14 bases between.

The V and J genes are TRBV4-1 and TRBJ2-7; 7 bases agree with TRBD2. The V gene end was trimmed by 1 base and the J gene end by 3 bases; junction bases not matched to a gene: 9. The CDR3 has 16 amino acids. Germline CDR1 and CDR2: MGHRA and YSYEKL. The CDR3 reads CASSQASASGIYEQYF. CDR3 in DNA: TGCGCCAGCAGCCAAGCAAGCGCAAGCGGGATCTACGAGCAGTACTTC.